This T cell receptor beta chain was documented in a study of shared clonotypes between healthy human individuals. General study findings and limits: Blood alone was sampled, and tissue repertoires likely differ.

Note on this clone: Its cognate antigen is unknown.

Splitting of CD4+ cells produced CD45RA+ naive and CD45RA-negative memory subsets. Clones were sequenced by immunoSEQ multiplex PCR, and TCRdb holds only the in-frame ones, with some missing. In the table there are some 2.1 million clones, 85% to 95% of which are singletons. From germline, CDR1 is SGHRS and CDR2 YFSETQ. V lost 5 bases and J lost 3; bases outside the gene matches: 6. The CDR3 has 16 residues. This sequence originates from a man in his late teens or twenties in good health. The sample taken for sequencing was naive CD4+ T cells sorted from blood. Subset here: CD45RA+ positively selected. The J gene is TRBJ2-7, the V gene TRBV5-1; TRBD2 matches 15 bases. The CDR3 loop is CASRTGLAGGSYEQYF. The CDR3, as DNA: TGCGCCAGCAGAACGGGACTAGCGGGGGGAAGCTACGAGCAGTACTTC. Filled out from reference TRBV5-1 and TRBJ2-7, the complete variable domain reads KAGVTQTPRYLIKTRGQQVTLSCSPISGHRSVSWYQQTPGQGLQFLFEYFSETQRNKGNFPGRFSGRQFSNSRSEMNVSTLELGDSALYLCASRTGLAGGSYEQYFGPGTRLTVT.